The 9 T cell receptor beta chains below come from one sample, sequenced in a study of CD8 T cells in Susac syndrome. With random hexamers, reverse transcription was performed on about 0.5 to 1 ug of RNA. From the immunoSEQ multiplex PCR reads, TCRdb called clonotypes with MiXCR, one entry per CDR3 protein. The sample holds around 200,000 distinct CDR3 sequences, 92% seen once. Sequencing used CD8+ T cells from PBMCs. The receptors were gathered from a human donor with multiple sclerosis.

This clonotype was detected only once. The V gene is TRBV6-5, the J gene TRBJ2-3; 9 bases agree with TRBD1. Germline V gene lookup returns CDR1 MNHEY and CDR2 SVGAGI. After removal of 6 bases from V and 6 bases from J, the junction contained 10 bases not matched to a gene. CDR3 length: 15 residues. The DNA for the CDR3 is TGTGCCAGCAGGCGGACAGGGGTTTTATTGGATACGCAGTATTTT. It is translated as CASRRTGVLLDTQYF.

The V and J genes are TRBV24-1 and TRBJ2-7; no firm D call. The CDR3 totals 12 residues. The V end was cut by 2 bases, the J end by 4 bases, with 5 bases between. Germline CDR1 KGHDR, CDR2 SFDVKD. CDR3 region: CATSDSKYEQYF. DNA for the CDR3: TGTGCCACCAGTGATTCTAAGTACGAGCAGTACTTC.

The chain has TRBV7-3 and TRBJ2-5; 7 bases agree with TRBD2. Unmatched junction bases numbered 4, after V lost 2 bases and J lost 7 bases. The CDR3 length is 13 residues. From germline, CDR1 is SGHTA and CDR2 FQGTGA. CDR3 DNA sequence: TGTGCCAGCAGCTTAGGCGGGAGTGGGACCCAGTACTTC. As protein: CASSLGGSGTQYF.

The chain carries TRBV7-9 and TRBJ2-5, with 12 bases aligning to TRBD2. V lost 2 bases, J lost 5 bases, and 15 bases stayed unmatched. In germline, CDR1 is SEHNR, CDR2 FQNEAQ (reference sequence). This CDR3 has 19 residues. The CDR3 bases are TGTGCCAGCAGCTTACTGTACCTAGCGGGGGGGCCGATCGTTGAGACCCAGTACTTC. Translated, it gives CASSLLYLAGGPIVETQYF.

The chain links TRBV9 to TRBJ2-3; no clear D gene. Germline V CDR1 and CDR2: SGDLS, YYNGEE. CDR3 length: 14 amino acids. V lost 1 base, J lost 6 bases, and 12 bases lay in between. The CDR3 region is CASSVTSAADTQYF. The CDR3 coding sequence is TGTGCCAGCAGCGTAACATCGGCCGCGGATACGCAGTATTTT.

This chain connects TRBV5-1 to TRBJ2-1, with D uncertain. This CDR3 comprises 14 residues. Germline V gives CDR1 SGHRS, CDR2 YFSETQ. V was clipped by 4 bases and J by 6 bases, with 14 bases between them. CDR3 in amino acids: CASSPTVGFNEQFF. The DNA of the CDR3 is TGCGCCAGCAGCCCGACGGTGGGTTTCAATGAGCAGTTCTTC. Full variable domain (missing parts from reference TRBV5-1 and TRBJ2-1): KAGVTQTPRYLIKTRGQQVTLSCSPISGHRSVSWYQQTPGQGLQFLFEYFSETQRNKGNFPGRFSGRQFSNSRSEMNVSTLELGDSALYLCASSPTVGFNEQFFGPGTRLTVL.

The chain recombines TRBV29-1 with TRBJ1-2; 7 nucleotides line up with TRBD1. This CDR3 has 13 amino acids. Losses at the gene ends were 1 base for V and 4 bases for J; bases not matched to a gene: 3. Germline V lookup: CDR1 SQVTM, CDR2 ANQGSEA. The CDR3: CSVEGGDSYGYTF. Here the CDR3 DNA reads TGCAGCGTTGAAGGGGGGGACAGCTATGGCTACACCTTC. The whole variable domain, remainder taken from reference TRBV29-1 and TRBJ1-2, is SAVISQKPSRDICQRGTSLTIQCQVDSQVTMMFWYRQQPGQSLTLIATANQGSEATYESGFVIDKFPISRPNLTFSTLTVSNMSPEDSSIYLCSVEGGDSYGYTFGSGTRLTVV.

This chain connects TRBV7-9 to TRBJ1-6; 11 positions match TRBD1. Germline values: CDR1 SEHNR, CDR2 FQNEAQ (reference sequence). The V and J ends lost 4 bases and 10 bases, in that order; junction bases with no gene match: 6. This CDR3 spans 15 amino acids. CDR3 sequence reads: CASSSVGTGGSPLHF. The CDR3 nucleotides read TGTGCCAGCAGCTCCGTTGGGACAGGGGGGTCACCCCTCCACTTT.

This clonotype came up once. CDR3 bases: TGTGCCAGCACCCTACCGTGGTTATCAGATACGCAGTATTTT. As protein: CASTLPWLSDTQYF. The J gene is TRBJ2-3, the V gene TRBV11-3; D gene ambiguous. The CDR3 spans 14 residues. The germline V gene encodes CDR1 SGHNT and CDR2 YENEEA. V lost 7 bases to trimming and J lost 4 bases, with 15 bases between them.